This T cell receptor beta chain was retrieved from a study of cytomegalovirus exposure and HLA in healthy donors (dated 2017 in TCRdb). Concerning the study at large: In an earlier analysis of roughly 590 of the donors, 250 to 350 Gb of sequence data and 100 million or so unique TCR beta sequences from some 170 million T cells were reported. An early release covering roughly 640 HLA-typed donors comprised about 310 gigabases of sequencing data and tens of millions of unique TCR sequences. Among the roughly 390 genotyped donors, around 81% belonged to the genetic ancestry cluster associated with self-reported Caucasian donors. The aim of the study was to test whether cataloging public T cell receptors could identify signatures of past pathogen exposure. Using immunosequencing, the study profiled T cell repertoires from about 620 subjects and related those repertoires to cytomegalovirus serostatus. Besides the first cohort of 500 to 700 subjects, a separate validation cohort made up of 120 different subjects was used. To predict cytomegalovirus infection status, the study brought together high-throughput TCR immunosequencing, statistical association of individual TCRs with disease status, and machine learning. A later analysis re-analyzed previously published TCR beta repertoires from 666 donors and added high-resolution HLA genotyping to study TCR occurrence patterns. In the later analysis, no new phenotypic data were used to find candidate immune exposures; instead, reliance was placed on TCR beta sequences and their occurrence across donors. An earlier analysis of 587 of the donors used high-throughput TCR beta sequencing to judge whether each TCR beta V gene segment behaved as functional or pseudogenic. Donor age, sex, ethnicity and CMV serostatus were collected together with the repertoire data. In a later genetic analysis, genome-wide SNP genotypes for 398 of the 666 donors were used, and that subset was treated as a discovery cohort. Every discovery cohort repertoire had been produced on one sequencing platform. HLA typing included class I and class II loci at four-digit resolution. Typing coverage varied by locus: about 629-630 donors for A, B, C, DRB1 and DQB1; approximately 520 for DQA1; more than 600 for DPA1; around 450 for DPB1. A handful of DR-DQ haplotypes were handled as single units for association and clustering because linkage in the cohort was strong. On average, about 200,000 unique TCR beta nucleotide sequences were sequenced per donor among 398 genotyped donors of the cohort, with roughly 19% of those sequences being non-productive. The investigation overall reported the following: The study gave a list of roughly 150 TCR beta chains associated with cytomegalovirus. Strong co-occurrence of HLA alleles, especially DR and DQ, made assigning TCR associations to individual alleles difficult. Because HLA typing was unavailable for some donors at each locus, only the typed subset was used in association tests. Because counts were too low, 15 to 20 rarely observed V segments, including chromosome 9 orphons, were excluded from the earlier analysis of 587 of the donors. The only immune exposure information available for the cohort was CMV serostatus. Some IMGT-functional V segments, including TRBV6-2 and TRBV6-3, could not be told apart with the 87-base-pair reads, so those segments were excluded. A later analysis found that TCR association rates varied across HLA loci, with DRB1 alleles showing the most associated TCRs and HLA-C alleles the fewest. In a later analysis, HLA-associated TCR beta chains showed more clonal expansion and lower generation probabilities than non-associated chains that were equally common. In both the original and validation cohorts, the classifier was reported to diagnose cytomegalovirus status with high specificity and sensitivity. Most TCR sequences were observed very rarely across donors, whereas some public TCRs were present in many individuals. A later analysis associated 15,000 to 20,000 TCR beta sequences with specific HLA alleles at a false discovery rate of 0.05. A further reported finding was that TCR beta sequences accurately predicted the HLA-A and HLA-B alleles for most subjects in the first cohort. Linkage disequilibrium might explain the correlated functional status among segregating V segments, but an unknown experimental factor could not be ruled out. A few of the identified cytomegalovirus-associated TCR beta chains were confirmed in vitro to be specific for cytomegalovirus antigens. A cluster of highly shared sequence variants was judged likely to be a technical artifact of the sequencing pipeline. A later analysis reported that several top co-occurrence clusters appeared linked to parvovirus B19, influenza, CMV and Epstein-Barr virus. In a later analysis, most CMV-associated TCR beta chains were found to appear HLA-restricted, with HLA associations seemingly driven largely by CMV exposure. Roughly uniform sequencing depth across donors was assumed in presence/absence analyses, although this assumption may not hold. According to a later genetic analysis, donors in an Asian-associated ancestry cluster had fewer N-insertions in productive TCRs than the approximately 630-donor mean. In this cohort, only TCR beta chains were sequenced, and detectable features were limited by the absence of alpha or paired-chain data. It was suggested by the authors that the approach could potentially be generalized to other disease states and immunological phenotypes. V-gene and J-gene trimming of TCR beta chains was associated with a missense DCLRE1C variant in a later genetic analysis, and the association was replicated in an independent cohort. In an earlier analysis of 587 of the donors, most TCR beta V segments were observed in productive rearrangements about 87% or about 30% of the time, broadly matching IMGT annotations.

Libraries were made using the immunoSEQ multiplex PCR assay. For the multiplex PCR, a mixture combining 60 forward primers for TCR Vbeta segments and 13 reverse primers for TCR Jbeta segments was used. A multiplex PCR assay on genomic DNA amplified the CDR3 region of rearranged TCR beta genes. The amplified TCR beta libraries were sequenced on the Illumina HiSeq System as 87-base-pair reads. The study's processing was this. Across the roughly 670 repertoires, a later analysis counted tens of millions of unique TCR beta chains, 9 million to 14 million of which were shared by at least two donors. A nearest-neighbor algorithm error-corrected the raw reads and collapsed the reads into unique sequences, merging closely related sequences to remove PCR and sequencing errors. Alignment of CDR3 sequences to IMGT reference sequences was used to assign V, D and J gene segments. For a sequence to be retained, a match of at least six nucleotides was required to both a V gene segment and a J gene segment. Rearrangements were classified as productive when the CDR3 lacked stop codons and remained in frame with V and J, and all other rearrangements were classified as non-productive. CDR3 was defined according to IMGT convention as the region running from the second conserved V-encoded cysteine to the conserved J-encoded phenylalanine. Sequences without an unambiguous match to a single V gene segment were excluded from the earlier analysis of 587 of the donors. In an earlier analysis of several hundred of the donors, V segments were called functional above 56.7% productive rearrangements and were called segregating when the between-donor standard deviation exceeded 5%. A statistical classification framework was built to diagnose cytomegalovirus status from the catalog of TCR beta chain sequences. In a later analysis, V and J genes were assigned by comparing TCR nucleotide sequences against IMGT/GENE-DB human TR gene sequences. The TCRdist pipeline was used in a later analysis to assign CDR3 sequences and most-parsimonious VDJ recombination scenarios. In a later analysis, each TCR beta chain was defined by its CDR3 amino acid sequence together with its V-gene family, and reads lacking a unique V-gene family were excluded. To address suspected cross-contamination and a sequencing artifact, a later analysis removed approximately 590 highly shared, low-generation-probability nucleotide sequences. In a later analysis, a clonal expansion index for each public chain was calculated from normalized within-repertoire ranks of inferred template counts. A later analysis computed generation probabilities with a VDJ recombination model fitted to out-of-frame rearrangements, and checked the results against IGoR. A later analysis scored TCR-TCR, TCR-HLA and TCR-CMV co-occurrence with hypergeometric tests, applying a repertoire-size bias correction to TCR pairs. To estimate false discovery rates, a later analysis permuted the HLA or CMV assignments 20 times. A later analysis grouped co-occurring TCRs with DBSCAN, adding TCRdist sequence similarity when clustering within HLA-allele-positive subsets. Co-occurrence clustering excluded repertoires with fewer than 30,000 or more than 120,000 public chains, plus five with anomalous nucleotide sharing. The clones in this table, taken by TCRdb from immuneACCESS, are in-frame only. Not every clone is retained; where verified, under half of the shortfall comes from an unresolved V gene, and the cause of the rest is unknown. V, J and clone size are taken as reported in that table, and D and trimming were inferred from the DNA itself. Recorded for this sample are roughly 190,000 clones; about 81% of them occurred a single time. The top ten clones comprise more than 4% of the sample.

In the germline V gene, CDR1 corresponds to SGHTA and CDR2 to FQGNSA. From its cysteine to its phenylalanine, the CDR3 spans 15 amino acids. The entry retains the CDR3 DNA only, 45 bases that are in frame from base 1. V is clipped by 0 bases and J by 8 bases, and the sequence between their germline boundaries is 13 bases long. This clone was recorded a few times. Its antigen remains unidentified. Within one base of it there is no much larger clone, and no base qualities were kept. The cohort was made up of about 610 healthy bone marrow donors. At the time of sampling, all cohort members were nominally healthy, though unrecorded immune exposures were likely present. The donor tested CMV seropositive, placing the donor among the 289 seropositive members of the cohort. A peripheral blood sample was collected from each donor, and TCR beta sequencing was performed on peripheral blood mononuclear cells. Genomic DNA was extracted from the blood cell samples with the Qiagen DNeasy Blood Extraction Kit.

Input material: PBMCs. This receptor chain uses TRBV7-2 and TRBJ2-2; the D segment could be TRBD2, given 5 matching bases. This sequence was found in a young man in good health and CMV-seropositive. The sequenced DNA is TGTGCCAGCAGCTTAGCGGCCAGCGGCCAGGGGGAGCTGTTTTTT. Its translation is CASSLAASGQGELFF. This CDR3, with the reference TRBV7-2 and TRBJ2-2 proteins standing in past its ends, gives the full variable domain GAGVSQSPSNKVTEKGKDVELRCDPISGHTALYWYRQSLGQGLEFLIYFQGNSAPDKSGLPSDRFSAERTGGSVSTLTIQRTQQEDSAVYLCASSLAASGQGELFFGEGSRLTVL.